Sequencing of this T cell receptor beta chain was carried out in a study of blood T cell repertoires in COVID-19. Study in general: In each case, the material was cDNA or gDNA derived from T cells, B-cell-depleted T cells, or PBMCs.

Libraries were prepared by immunoSEQ multiplex PCR; TCRdb keeps only in-frame clonotypes and omits some of them. Here the sample spans about 220,000 clones, roughly 80% being singletons. This CDR3 is built from 19 residues. Germline V CDR1 and CDR2: SGHAT, FQNNGV. V lost 4 bases, J lost 0 bases, and 11 bases stayed unmatched. This chain joins TRBV11-2 and TRBJ2-1; 11 nucleotides line up with TRBD2. This receptor was taken from a woman aged 55-75 years with acute or convalescent COVID-19. The material sequenced was peripheral blood. CDR3 nucleotide sequence: TGTGCCAGCAGCTCGAACCGACTAGCGGGGACCCACTCCTACAATGAGCAGTTCTTC. Translated, it gives CASSSNRLAGTHSYNEQFF.